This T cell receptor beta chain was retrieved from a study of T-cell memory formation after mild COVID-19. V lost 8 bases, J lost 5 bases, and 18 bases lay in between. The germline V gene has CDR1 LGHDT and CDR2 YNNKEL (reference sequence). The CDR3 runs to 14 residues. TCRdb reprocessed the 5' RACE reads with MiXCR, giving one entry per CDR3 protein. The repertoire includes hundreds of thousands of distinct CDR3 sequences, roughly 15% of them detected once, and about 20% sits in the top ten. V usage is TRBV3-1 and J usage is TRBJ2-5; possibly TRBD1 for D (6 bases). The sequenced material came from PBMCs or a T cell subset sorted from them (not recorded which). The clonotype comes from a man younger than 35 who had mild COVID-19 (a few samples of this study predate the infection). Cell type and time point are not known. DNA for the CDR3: TGTGCCAGCGTCCCCCAGGGGTTGACGGAGACCCAGTACTTC. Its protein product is CASVPQGLTETQYF.